The rows below give T cell receptor beta chains drawn from one sample of a study of T cells after yellow fever vaccination. TCRdb itself ran the 5' RACE reads through MiXCR, one entry per CDR3 protein. The table records about 160,000 distinct CDR3 sequences, 6% to 7.5% of them present only once. Here the sequenced sample was CD4+ T cells sorted from PBMCs, taken about 5 days after the first yellow fever vaccination. The receptors here all came from a man between 18 and 35 years old who received the YFV17D yellow fever vaccine. Each CDR3 is given with its conserved first and last residue. A D gene is named only where the DNA matches it firmly. Where a row states a size, it is once, few, many or the class of an expanded clone; other rows omit it.

d_call | j_call | v_call | clone_size | cdr3_nt | cdr3_aa
- | TRBJ1-1 | TRBV7-9 | many | TGTGCCAGCAATAGGGGCCCGGAGAACACTGAAGCTTTCTTT | CASNRGPENTEAFF
- | TRBJ1-1 | TRBV14 | many | TGTGCCAGCAGCCACAGGAGGGGGACTGAAGCTTTCTTT | CASSHRRGTEAFF
TRBD2 | TRBJ2-5 | TRBV11-2 | few | TGTGCCAGCAGCTTAGGAGTGGCCCAGACTAGCGGGTACCAAGAGACCCAGTACTTC | CASSLGVAQTSGYQETQYF
- | TRBJ2-5 | TRBV28 | few | TGTGCCAGCACCCAGGGAGTGGAGACCCAGTACTTC | CASTQGVETQYF
TRBD2 | TRBJ2-1 | TRBV5-1 | - | TGCGCCAGCAGCTTGGTTCCAACTAGCGGGGGGGCAAATGAGCAGTTCTTC | CASSLVPTSGGANEQFF
TRBD2 | TRBJ2-1 | TRBV11-2 | once | TGTGCCAGCAGCCGGCAGAGCTCCGGGACTAGCTTTCCCCGAAACAGTGAGCAGTTCTTC | CASSRQSSGTSFPRNSEQFF
- | TRBJ1-5 | TRBV7-6 | many | TGTGCCAGCAGCTTAGTCGCAGGCTCCGATCAGCCCCAGCATTTT | CASSLVAGSDQPQHF
- | TRBJ2-7 | TRBV7-3 | - | TGTGCCAGCAGCCCGTCCCACAGCGGCGAGCAGTACTTC | CASSPSHSGEQYF
- | TRBJ1-2 | TRBV27 | few | TGTGCCAGCAGCCGAATTCAGGGATTATTCCCGTATTACACCTTC | CASSRIQGLFPYYTF
- | TRBJ1-2 | TRBV4-1 | many | TGCGCCAGCAGCCAAGACGAATACCGGGGCTACACCTTC | CASSQDEYRGYTF
TRBD2 | TRBJ2-3 | TRBV6-1 | many | TGTGCCAGCAGGTCGAGCGGGGGGGCATCAGATACGCAGTATTTT | CASRSSGGASDTQYF
TRBD2 | TRBJ2-3 | TRBV20-1 | many | TGCAGTGCTAGAGATGGCGGGGGGGTGGCAGATACGCAGTATTTT | CSARDGGGVADTQYF
- | TRBJ1-6 | TRBV6-2/TRBV6-3 | many | TGTGCCAGCAAAAGGAGCTCCTATAATTCACCCCTCCACTTT | CASKRSSYNSPLHF
TRBD2 | TRBJ2-3 | TRBV30 | many | TGTGCCTGCCGCATCACTAGCGGGGGCGATACGCAGTATTTT | CACRITSGGDTQYF
TRBD1 | TRBJ2-5 | TRBV5-1 | many | TGCGCCAGCAGCATAACAACAGGGGTCAAAGAGACCCAGTACTTC | CASSITTGVKETQYF
TRBD2 | TRBJ2-1 | TRBV12-3/TRBV12-4 | many | TGTGCCAGCAGGCCGGGACTAGGCGACTACAATGAGCAGTTCTTC | CASRPGLGDYNEQFF
- | TRBJ2-5 | TRBV6-1 | few | TGTGCCAGCAGTGTGACCTCCGGAACGGGGACCCAGTACTTC | CASSVTSGTGTQYF
- | TRBJ2-7 | TRBV12-3/TRBV12-4 | - | TGTGCCAGCAGTTGGTCCCTGACAGCGTCCTACGAGCAGTACTTC | CASSWSLTASYEQYF
TRBD2 | TRBJ2-3 | TRBV24-1 | - | TGTGCCACCGAATTAGGGGGGGGTAGCGGGGGCCGTTTCACAGATACGCAGTATTTT | CATELGGGSGGRFTDTQYF
- | TRBJ1-5 | TRBV6-5 | few | TGTGCCAGCAGTTCGACAGGCAATAGCAATCAGCCCCAGCATTTT | CASSSTGNSNQPQHF
TRBD2 | TRBJ2-5 | TRBV7-9 | many | TGTGCCAGCAGCTTAGAGGGACTAGCAATAGAGACCCAGTACTTC | CASSLEGLAIETQYF
TRBD1 | TRBJ1-2 | TRBV6-5 | - | TGTGCCAGCAGTTACGGACAGGGCCGTGTGACCTTC | CASSYGQGRVTF
TRBD1 | TRBJ1-2 | TRBV6-2/TRBV6-3 | many | TGTGCCAGCAGTCCTCGGACAGGGCTGAAAGGCTACACCTTC | CASSPRTGLKGYTF
- | TRBJ1-5 | TRBV20-1 | many | TGCAGTGCTAGACCCGGACAGTTTCGCAATCAGCCCCAGCATTTT | CSARPGQFRNQPQHF
- | TRBJ2-1 | TRBV27 | many | TGTGCCAGCAGAGATGACGTAACCCGGAATGAGCAGTTCTTC | CASRDDVTRNEQFF
- | TRBJ1-6 | TRBV6-5 | few | TGTGCCAGCAGTTACGGGGGTGTAGCTTCACCCCTCCACTTT | CASSYGGVASPLHF
TRBD1 | TRBJ1-5 | TRBV5-1 | - | TGCGCCAGCAGCCTCACAGGGGCTGATTTTGAGCCCCAGCATTTT | CASSLTGADFEPQHF
TRBD1 | TRBJ1-2 | TRBV5-1 | many | TGCGCCAGCAGTGGGACAGACTATGGCTACACCTTC | CASSGTDYGYTF
TRBD2 | TRBJ2-3 | TRBV6-2/TRBV6-3 | few | TGTGCCAGCAGAAAAAGCGGGGTCCAGGATACGCAGTATTTT | CASRKSGVQDTQYF
- | TRBJ2-1 | TRBV18 | - | TGTGCCAGCTCACCAGGGGGGACCCTCAGGCACAATGAGCAGTTCTTC | CASSPGGTLRHNEQFF
- | TRBJ1-1 | TRBV6-1 | - | TGTGCCAGCACTAAACGGGCCCTCTTCACTGAAGCTTTCTTT | CASTKRALFTEAFF
- | TRBJ1-1 | TRBV12-3/TRBV12-4 | many | TGTGCCAGCAGTTTAAATAAGAACACTGAAGCTTTCTTT | CASSLNKNTEAFF
TRBD1 | TRBJ1-1 | TRBV12-3/TRBV12-4 | - | TGTGCCAGCAGTTCCAGACAGGGAGCGGGTGAAGCTTTCTTT | CASSSRQGAGEAFF
TRBD2 | TRBJ2-5 | TRBV7-2 | - | TGTGCCAGCAGCCGAGGAGGAAGCGGGAAAGAGACCCAGTACTTC | CASSRGGSGKETQYF
- | TRBJ2-3 | TRBV7-2 | few | TGTGCCAGCAGCTTAGTACCAGGGATTCTCAGCACAGATACGCAGTATTTT | CASSLVPGILSTDTQYF
- | TRBJ1-3 | TRBV10-3 | many | TGTGCCAGTGAGAGCTCTGGAAACACCATATATTTT | CASESSGNTIYF
TRBD1 | TRBJ2-2 | TRBV3-1 | - | TGTGCCAGCAGCCTAATCGGACAGGGGTATACCGGGGAGCTGTTTTTT | CASSLIGQGYTGELFF
- | TRBJ2-4 | TRBV4-3 | many | TGCGCCAGCAGCCAAGAGGTCAAAAACATTCAGTACTTC | CASSQEVKNIQYF
- | TRBJ2-1 | TRBV5-1 | few | TGCGCCAGCAGCTTGGGGGAGTTGCCCAATGAGCAGTTCTTC | CASSLGELPNEQFF
- | TRBJ2-7 | TRBV6-5 | - | TGTGCCAGCAGTTACTCCCGGACAGCTTTCTCCTACGAGCAGTACTTC | CASSYSRTAFSYEQYF
- | TRBJ1-1 | TRBV28 | many | TGTGCCAGCAGTCGGGGCATATCTGAAGCTTTCTTT | CASSRGISEAFF
- | TRBJ2-7 | TRBV21-1 | - | TGTGCCAGCAGAATCCCCTCAACTAGCCACGAGCAGTACTTC | CASRIPSTSHEQYF
- | TRBJ2-1 | TRBV9 | many | TGTGCCAGCAGCCCCCGGGACGGAAGCTCCTACAATGAGCAGTTCTTC | CASSPRDGSSYNEQFF
- | TRBJ2-5 | TRBV29-1 | many | TGCAGCGTTGAAAGGGACGGTAGGGAGACCCAGTACTTC | CSVERDGRETQYF
TRBD1 | TRBJ1-1 | TRBV5-6 | few | TGTGCCAGCAGCTTGGGACCGACAGGGTTGGGGAACACTGAAGCTTTCTTT | CASSLGPTGLGNTEAFF
TRBD2 | TRBJ2-1 | TRBV20-1 | few | TGCTGTGCTAGAGATCGGGTCGAGCGGGGGGTCTACAATGAGCAGTTCTTC | CCARDRVERGVYNEQFF
TRBD2 | TRBJ2-7 | TRBV7-2 | many | TGTGCCAGCAGCTTAGTCCTTTCTGGACTAGCGTTGGACGAGCAGTACTTC | CASSLVLSGLALDEQYF
- | TRBJ2-5 | TRBV5-5 | - | TGTGCCAGCAGCTCGGCTAGCGCAGAGACCCAGTACTTC | CASSSASAETQYF
- | TRBJ2-7 | TRBV30 | few | TGTGCCTGGGGGGTCTCCTACGAGCAGTACTTC | CAWGVSYEQYF
- | TRBJ2-2 | TRBV7-6 | many | TGTGCCAGCAGCTTAGTATGGGATCGGACCGGGGAGCTGTTTTTT | CASSLVWDRTGELFF
TRBD1 | TRBJ1-2 | TRBV6-2/TRBV6-3 | - | TGTGCCAGCAGTCACTCGGGACAGATAAACTATGGCTACACCTTC | CASSHSGQINYGYTF
TRBD2 | TRBJ2-7 | TRBV5-1 | - | TGCGCCAGCAGCTCGAATAGCGGGGGAATCGCCTACGAGCAGTACTTC | CASSSNSGGIAYEQYF
- | TRBJ2-6 | TRBV4-3 | many | TGCGCCAGCAGCCAAGCCGCCAGGGCGTCTGGGGCCAACGTCCTGACTTTC | CASSQAARASGANVLTF